Listed below are T cell receptor beta chains from one sample, sequenced in a study of cytomegalovirus exposure and HLA in healthy donors. The assay was immunoSEQ multiplex PCR, and TCRdb's table has in-frame clones only and misses some. Among about 110,000 clones, 77% were seen once, and the ten largest hold about 3.7%. Sequencing was done on a sample of PBMCs. The receptors were sampled from a human donor in good health. Each CDR3 is given with its conserved first and last residue. Fields, in order: clone size, D gene, V gene, CDR3 length, J gene, CDR3 DNA, CDR3 protein. A D gene is named only where the DNA matches it firmly. Only some rows state a clone size, as once, few, many or a class for expanded clones.

clone_size: NA; d_call: TRBD1; v_call: TRBV5-1; cdr3_length: 16; j_call: TRBJ1-1; cdr3_nt: TGCGCCAGCAGCCCGACAGGGGGCCCGTCGAACACTGAAGCTTTCTTT; cdr3_aa: CASSPTGGPSNTEAFF
clone_size: few; d_call: TRBD1; v_call: TRBV7-9; cdr3_length: 17; j_call: TRBJ1-2; cdr3_nt: TGTGCCAGCAGCTTATGGGCGGGACAGGGGTCCGTCAATGGCTACACCTTC; cdr3_aa: CASSLWAGQGSVNGYTF
clone_size: NA; d_call: TRBD2; v_call: TRBV11-2; cdr3_length: 14; j_call: TRBJ2-7; cdr3_nt: TGTGCCAGCAGCTTAGGGCTAGCGGGACGCGAGCAGTACTTC; cdr3_aa: CASSLGLAGREQYF
clone_size: few; d_call: NA; v_call: TRBV9; cdr3_length: 16; j_call: TRBJ2-3; cdr3_nt: TGTGCCAGCAGCTTTCACCCCCGGGACTCCACAGATACGCAGTATTTT; cdr3_aa: CASSFHPRDSTDTQYF
clone_size: NA; d_call: NA; v_call: TRBV20-1; cdr3_length: 11; j_call: TRBJ2-4; cdr3_nt: TGCAGTGCTAGAGATCCAAACAGTCAGTACTTC; cdr3_aa: CSARDPNSQYF
clone_size: NA; d_call: TRBD1; v_call: TRBV18; cdr3_length: 15; j_call: TRBJ2-5; cdr3_nt: TGTGCCAGCTCACCATTGGGACAGCACCAAGAGACCCAGTACTTC; cdr3_aa: CASSPLGQHQETQYF
clone_size: NA; d_call: TRBD1; v_call: TRBV11-2; cdr3_length: 16; j_call: TRBJ2-2; cdr3_nt: TGTGCCAGCAGGCCCGAAGGACAGGGGGCAACCGGGGAGCTGTTTTTT; cdr3_aa: CASRPEGQGATGELFF
clone_size: NA; d_call: NA; v_call: TRBV19; cdr3_length: 15; j_call: TRBJ2-5; cdr3_nt: TGTGCCAGTAGTATAGATCAGGGGACCAAAGAGACCCAGTACTTC; cdr3_aa: CASSIDQGTKETQYF
clone_size: NA; d_call: NA; v_call: TRBV7-4; cdr3_length: 12; j_call: TRBJ1-4; cdr3_nt: TGTGCCAGCAGCTCCCGATACTTCCGACTGTTTTTT; cdr3_aa: CASSSRYFRLFF
clone_size: NA; d_call: NA; v_call: TRBV5-1; cdr3_length: 15; j_call: TRBJ2-5; cdr3_nt: TGCGCCAGCAGCCCGGGGGTGGTTCCCAGGGAGACCCAGTACTTC; cdr3_aa: CASSPGVVPRETQYF
clone_size: NA; d_call: NA; v_call: TRBV5-1; cdr3_length: 14; j_call: TRBJ2-7; cdr3_nt: TGCGCCAGCAGCTTGGGGCAGTTCTCCTACGAGCAGTACTTC; cdr3_aa: CASSLGQFSYEQYF
clone_size: NA; d_call: NA; v_call: TRBV5-1; cdr3_length: 15; j_call: TRBJ2-1; cdr3_nt: TGCGCCAGCAGCCCCGAGGGTGCTACCGTCAATGAGCAGTTCTTC; cdr3_aa: CASSPEGATVNEQFF
clone_size: few; d_call: NA; v_call: TRBV5-6; cdr3_length: 14; j_call: TRBJ1-4; cdr3_nt: TGTGCCAGCAGTTTAAAGGGAGTAAACGAAAAACTGTTTTTT; cdr3_aa: CASSLKGVNEKLFF
clone_size: NA; d_call: NA; v_call: TRBV27; cdr3_length: 13; j_call: TRBJ2-1; cdr3_nt: TGTGCCAGCAGTTTTTACGACGGGTATGAGCAGTTCTTC; cdr3_aa: CASSFYDGYEQFF
clone_size: once; d_call: TRBD2; v_call: TRBV10-2; cdr3_length: 15; j_call: TRBJ2-7; cdr3_nt: TGCGCCAGCAGTGAGTCGCCTAGCGGGAGGTACGAGCAGTACTTC; cdr3_aa: CASSESPSGRYEQYF
clone_size: NA; d_call: NA; v_call: TRBV19; cdr3_length: 12; j_call: TRBJ1-1; cdr3_nt: TGTGCCAGTAGTTCCTCGACGGGGAAAGCTTTCTTT; cdr3_aa: CASSSSTGKAFF
clone_size: few; d_call: NA; v_call: TRBV7-9; cdr3_length: 14; j_call: TRBJ2-7; cdr3_nt: TGTGCCAGCAGCTTAGCGGCTAGATCCTACGAGCAGTACTTC; cdr3_aa: CASSLAARSYEQYF
clone_size: NA; d_call: NA; v_call: TRBV6-6; cdr3_length: 10; j_call: TRBJ1-5; cdr3_nt: TGTGCCAGCCAAGGAGCGGCCCAGCATTTT; cdr3_aa: CASQGAAQHF
clone_size: NA; d_call: TRBD2; v_call: TRBV7-9; cdr3_length: 16; j_call: TRBJ2-1; cdr3_nt: TGTGCCAGCAGCCCCCTTAGCGGGGGGAGCCCCAATGAGCAGTTCTTC; cdr3_aa: CASSPLSGGSPNEQFF
clone_size: NA; d_call: TRBD1; v_call: TRBV7-6; cdr3_length: 14; j_call: TRBJ1-1; cdr3_nt: TGTGCCAGCAGCATTACGGACAGGGGGACTGAAGCTTTCTTT; cdr3_aa: CASSITDRGTEAFF
clone_size: NA; d_call: TRBD2; v_call: TRBV5-1; cdr3_length: 16; j_call: TRBJ2-2; cdr3_nt: TGCGCCAGCAGCTCCTTAGCGGGAGGTGGTAACGGGGAGCTGTTTTTT; cdr3_aa: CASSSLAGGGNGELFF
clone_size: NA; d_call: NA; v_call: TRBV5-1; cdr3_length: 14; j_call: TRBJ1-2; cdr3_nt: TGCGCCAGCAGCTTGGGTGGGAGTCTCTATGGCTACACCTTC; cdr3_aa: CASSLGGSLYGYTF
clone_size: few; d_call: NA; v_call: TRBV6-5; cdr3_length: 13; j_call: TRBJ1-4; cdr3_nt: TGTGCCAGCAGTTACGATCAGGGTCAAAAACTGTTTTTT; cdr3_aa: CASSYDQGQKLFF
clone_size: NA; d_call: TRBD2; v_call: TRBV11-3; cdr3_length: 13; j_call: TRBJ2-7; cdr3_nt: TGTGCCAGCAGCTTAGCTAGCGGGAGGGAGCAGTACTTC; cdr3_aa: CASSLASGREQYF
clone_size: NA; d_call: TRBD1; v_call: TRBV6-6; cdr3_length: 14; j_call: TRBJ2-7; cdr3_nt: TGTGCCAGCAGACCGGGACAGAGCTCCTACGAGCAGTACTTC; cdr3_aa: CASRPGQSSYEQYF
clone_size: NA; d_call: NA; v_call: TRBV27; cdr3_length: 13; j_call: TRBJ2-7; cdr3_nt: TGTGCCAGCAGTCTCGGGGGTAACTACGAGCAGTACTTC; cdr3_aa: CASSLGGNYEQYF
clone_size: NA; d_call: TRBD1; v_call: TRBV12-5; cdr3_length: 15; j_call: TRBJ1-3; cdr3_nt: TGTGCTAGTGGTGCCTCAGGGGGCTCTGGAAACACCATATATTTT; cdr3_aa: CASGASGGSGNTIYF
clone_size: few; d_call: NA; v_call: TRBV27; cdr3_length: 16; j_call: TRBJ1-1; cdr3_nt: TGTGCCAGCAGCCCCATGGGGGGGGTATTGGCCACTGAAGCTTTCTTT; cdr3_aa: CASSPMGGVLATEAFF
clone_size: few; d_call: NA; v_call: TRBV9; cdr3_length: 13; j_call: TRBJ2-3; cdr3_nt: TGTGCCAGCAGCAGGACTACCGTAGGATCGCAGTATTTT; cdr3_aa: CASSRTTVGSQYF
clone_size: NA; d_call: NA; v_call: TRBV7-9; cdr3_length: 16; j_call: TRBJ1-2; cdr3_nt: TGTGCCAGCAGCTTAGCCAGACAGGTCCTGGTGGATGGCTACACCTTC; cdr3_aa: CASSLARQVLVDGYTF
clone_size: few; d_call: NA; v_call: TRBV6-6; cdr3_length: 16; j_call: TRBJ2-7; cdr3_nt: TGTGCCAGCAGTGGCGGAACGACACGGGGAGATCACGAGCAGTACTTC; cdr3_aa: CASSGGTTRGDHEQYF
clone_size: few; d_call: TRBD1; v_call: TRBV9; cdr3_length: 17; j_call: TRBJ1-1; cdr3_nt: TGTGCCAGCAGCGTCTTGGACAGGGGCAGTGTAGGGACTGAAGCTTTCTTT; cdr3_aa: CASSVLDRGSVGTEAFF
clone_size: few; d_call: NA; v_call: TRBV2; cdr3_length: 13; j_call: TRBJ1-1; cdr3_nt: TGTGCCAGCAGTGAGTACGGGTTGACTGAAGCTTTCTTT; cdr3_aa: CASSEYGLTEAFF
clone_size: NA; d_call: TRBD1; v_call: TRBV7-9; cdr3_length: 16; j_call: TRBJ2-7; cdr3_nt: TGTGCCAGCAGCTTAGGAGATAGGACAGGGTCCTACGAGCAGTACTTC; cdr3_aa: CASSLGDRTGSYEQYF
clone_size: NA; d_call: NA; v_call: TRBV6-4; cdr3_length: 14; j_call: TRBJ2-2; cdr3_nt: TGTGCCAGCAGTGACGGAGGGGACACCGGGGAGCTGTTTTTT; cdr3_aa: CASSDGGDTGELFF